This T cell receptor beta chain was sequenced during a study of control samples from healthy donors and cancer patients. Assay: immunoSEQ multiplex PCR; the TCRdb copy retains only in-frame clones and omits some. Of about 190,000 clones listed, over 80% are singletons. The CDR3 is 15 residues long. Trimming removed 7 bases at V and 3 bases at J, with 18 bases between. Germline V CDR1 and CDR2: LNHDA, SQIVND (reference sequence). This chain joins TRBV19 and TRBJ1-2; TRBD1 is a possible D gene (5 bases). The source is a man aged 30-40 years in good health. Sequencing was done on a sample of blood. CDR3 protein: CASTRGWGDDYGYTF. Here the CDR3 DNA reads TGTGCCAGTACCCGAGGGTGGGGGGACGACTATGGCTACACCTTC. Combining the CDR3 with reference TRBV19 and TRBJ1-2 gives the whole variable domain DGGITQSPKYLFRKEGQNVTLSCEQNLNHDAMYWYRQDPGQGLRLIYYSQIVNDFQKGDIAEGYSVSREKKESFPLTVTSAQKNPTAFYLCASTRGWGDDYGYTFGSGTRLTVV.